This T cell receptor (beta chain) is drawn from a study of T-cell memory formation after mild COVID-19 (dated by TCRdb to the early 2020s). Broadly, across the study: TCR sequence clusters from the two donors were largely donor specific. In a couple of donors, T-cell clones that expanded and contracted after mild COVID-19 were tracked by sequencing TCRalpha and TCRbeta repertoires over time. The cohort comprised two young, previously healthy adult volunteers, one female and one male. Overall results and qualifications from the work: The detection of some responding clones in pre-infection memory suggests that pre-existing cross-reactive memory T cells joined the SARS-CoV-2 response. Clones that contracted from day 15 to 85 showed balanced CD4/CD8 phenotypes, whereas a second wave of clones that expanded from day 15 to 37 leaned towards CD4+. Only two mild cases were covered by the study, and larger cohorts that include severe cases with pre-infection samples were considered necessary. Contracting CD4+ clones appeared mostly in the CM and EM memory subsets, whereas CD8+ clones were enriched in EMRA. SARS-CoV-2 specificity was not confirmed for the second-wave clones peaking on day 37.

PBMCs were isolated by Ficoll-Paque density gradient centrifugation. Ten or more counts support this clonotype. Its antigen has not been determined. No base quality information exists; no much larger clone differs at one position. Sequencing relied on an Illumina NovaSeq 6000. TCRalpha and TCRbeta cDNA libraries were constructed by 5'RACE with constant-segment primers, with sample barcodes and unique molecular identifiers being introduced. Trizol reagent was used to extract RNA from every sample. The libraries were amplified in two PCR steps, and the second step added a second sample barcode and Illumina TruSeq adapters. Libraries were sequenced on an Illumina NovaSeq with 2 x 150 bp paired-end reads. The study's processing was this. The reads were demultiplexed and collapsed into UMI-guided consensus sequences using migec v1.2.7. Using mixcr v2.1.11, the UMI consensuses were aligned to TRA and TRB V and J templates and assembled into clonotypes. Expanded or contracted clonotypes were those called significant by both edgeR and NoisET, with noise models trained on biological replicates. For edgeR calls, the thresholds were a false discovery rate-adjusted p below 0.01 and a log2 fold-change of 1. As an exploratory analysis of dynamics, max-normalized trajectories of the 1000 most abundant clonotypes were examined with PCA combined with hierarchical clustering. Separately sequenced CD4+ and CD8+ repertoires were used to assign the CD4 or CD8 phenotype of responding clones. TCRdb passed the public sequencing reads through fastp at Q25 and MiXCR, retaining productive beta sequences. Every entry covers one CDR3 protein and lists the most common genes and DNA from its rows. TCRdb, rather than the study authors, made the V and J calls. The sample has approximately 250,000 distinct CDR3 sequences on record, 15% of them singletons. The ten largest account for under 2.5% of the sample.

Looking up the germline V gene (reference sequence) yields CDR1 SGHKS and CDR2 YYEKEE. V gives up 2 bases and J gives up 0 bases, and the segment between their germline ends measures 15 bases. The CDR3 holds 17 amino acids from the cysteine to the phenylalanine. Here the CDR3 DNA is all that survives: 51 bases in frame from base 1. This TCR derives from an adult woman who had mild COVID-19 (a few samples of this study predate the infection). The sample titles of this study are shuffled in the database, so cell type and time point are left out; the donor was told from shared clones. The chain couples TRBV5-5 to TRBJ1-3; the D gene assignment is ambiguous. The specimen sequenced was PBMCs or a T cell subset sorted from them (not recorded which). CDR3 protein: CASSFRPTGNSGNTIYF. The base sequence is TGTGCCAGCAGCTTCAGACCGACGGGTAACTCTGGAAACACCATATATTTT.